This T cell receptor (beta chain) is drawn from a study of T cell responses to AZD1222 COVID-19 vaccine. General study results and limits: Donors were chiefly white British, with a greater number of females, and clonal diversity was perhaps underestimated.

The germline CDR1 and CDR2 sequences are SNHLY and FYNNEI. The CDR3 extends over 13 amino acids. V lost 6 bases to trimming and J lost 1 base, with 7 bases between them. Here immunoSEQ multiplex PCR was the method, and the copy in TCRdb shows in-frame clones only, minus some. The sample gives some 120,000 clones, roughly nine tenths of which show up once; about 9.5% is in the top ten. The sample holds one count of this clone. The antigen is unknown. The rearrangement links TRBV2 to TRBJ1-5, with D uncertain. Sequenced material: peripheral blood, taken 28 days after the second AZD1222 dose. This receptor was obtained from an adult who received the AZD1222 COVID-19 vaccine. The CDR3 nucleotides read TGTGCCAGCAGGGCAGAGAGCAATCAGCCCCAGCATTTT. This gives the protein CASRAESNQPQHF. Combining the CDR3 with reference TRBV2 and TRBJ1-5 gives the whole variable domain EPEVTQTPSHQVTQMGQEVILRCVPISNHLYFYWYRQILGQKVEFLVSFYNNEISEKSEIFDDQFSVERPDGSNFTLKIRSTKLEDSAMYFCASRAESNQPQHFGDGTRLSIL.